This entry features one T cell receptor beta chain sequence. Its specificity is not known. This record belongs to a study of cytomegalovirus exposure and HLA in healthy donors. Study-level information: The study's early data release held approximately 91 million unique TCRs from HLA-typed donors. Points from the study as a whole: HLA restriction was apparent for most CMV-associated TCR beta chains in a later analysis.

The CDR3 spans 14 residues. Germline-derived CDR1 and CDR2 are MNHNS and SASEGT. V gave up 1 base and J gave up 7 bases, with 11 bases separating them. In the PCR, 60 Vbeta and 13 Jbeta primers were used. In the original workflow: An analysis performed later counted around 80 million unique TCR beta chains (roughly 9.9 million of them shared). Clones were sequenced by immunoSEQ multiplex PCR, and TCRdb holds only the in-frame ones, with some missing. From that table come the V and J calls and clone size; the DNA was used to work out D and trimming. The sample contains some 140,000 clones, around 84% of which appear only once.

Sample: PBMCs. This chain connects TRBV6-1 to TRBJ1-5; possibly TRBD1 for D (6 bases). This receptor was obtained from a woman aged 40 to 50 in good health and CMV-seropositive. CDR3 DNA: TGTGCCAGCAGTGAAGGACAGGAAGGCCAGCCCCAGCATTTT. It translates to CASSEGQEGQPQHF.